What follows are 15 T cell receptor beta chains derived from one specimen sequenced in a study of control samples from healthy donors and cancer patients. Sequenced by immunoSEQ multiplex PCR; TCRdb stores in-frame clones only, minus some. Here the sample spans roughly 150,000 clones, 90% to 95% being singletons. The sample consisted of blood. All receptors come from a young man in good health.

This chain uses TRBV2 with TRBJ1-4; the match to TRBD1 covers 7 bases. Per the germline V gene, CDR1 is SNHLY and CDR2 is FYNNEI. CDR3 length: 13 residues. Trimming cost V 9 bases and J 3 bases; bases outside gene matches: 4. Written as DNA, the CDR3 is TGTGCCAGTAGACAGGGCCCTAATGAAAAACTGTTTTTT. It encodes CASRQGPNEKLFF.

This clone was observed once. The chain couples TRBV5-1 to TRBJ2-7, with TRBD1 as a possible D gene (6 bases). The V gene's germline CDR1 is SGHRS and CDR2 YFSETQ. The V and J ends lost 4 bases and 2 bases respectively, with 22 bases between them. The CDR3 consists of 17 residues. The CDR3 DNA reads TGCGCCAGCAGCACTGGGGTGGGATGGACAGAGCCCTACGAGCAGTACTTC. Translated: CASSTGVGWTEPYEQYF.

This clone has a handful of counts. The chain uses TRBV10-3 and TRBJ1-2; tentatively, D is TRBD1 (5 bases). Per the germline V gene, CDR1 is ENHRY and CDR2 is SYGVKD. V was shortened by 6 bases and J by 7 bases, with 12 bases between the two germline ends. The CDR3 is 12 residues long. This CDR3 is CAIRWGDAGYTF. DNA for the CDR3: TGTGCCATCAGGTGGGGGGACGCTGGCTACACCTTC.

This rearrangement joins TRBV10-3 to TRBJ2-3; D possibly uses TRBD1 or TRBD2 (5 bases each). The CDR3 is 15 residues long. V lost 3 bases, J lost 2 bases, and 12 bases lay in between. Germline V gene data show CDR1 as ENHRY and CDR2 as SYGVKD. CDR3 DNA: TGTGCCATCAGTGACTATGGGGGAGACACAGATACGCAGTATTTT. Translating gives CAISDYGGDTDTQYF.

V gene TRBV2 combines with J gene TRBJ1-2; a possible D gene is TRBD1 (5 bases). Trimming stripped 0 bases from V and 6 bases from J, with 14 bases between. This CDR3 region has 15 residues. Per the germline V gene, CDR1 is SNHLY and CDR2 is FYNNEI. Written as DNA, the CDR3 is TGTGCCAGCAGTGAAGCGTGGGGGGGTACCCATGGCTACACCTTC. It specifies CASSEAWGGTHGYTF.

The chain carries TRBV15 and TRBJ2-1; 7 bases agree with TRBD1. The CDR3 extends over 15 amino acids. Germline V gene data show CDR1 as LNHNV and CDR2 as YYDKDF (reference sequence). The V and J ends lost 3 bases and 3 bases, in that order; junction bases with no gene match: 5. Here the CDR3 reads CATSRTGRGYNEQFF. The CDR3 DNA reads as TGTGCCACCAGCAGGACAGGGAGAGGCTACAATGAGCAGTTCTTC.

The chain couples TRBV19 to TRBJ1-4; no firm D call. The CDR3 consists of 12 residues. From germline, CDR1 is LNHDA and CDR2 SQIVND (reference sequence). V was clipped by 6 bases and J by 5 bases, with 7 bases between them. The CDR3 DNA sequence: TGTGCCAGTAGCCAGTCGAATGAAAAACTGTTTTTT. Translating gives CASSQSNEKLFF.

The chain joins TRBV29-1 to TRBJ1-2; the D gene is possibly TRBD1 (5 bases). Trimming pared 5 bases from V and 2 bases from J, leaving 12 bases between. This CDR3 comprises 13 residues. From germline, CDR1 is SQVTM and CDR2 ANQGSEA. This chain's CDR3 is CSVRDQGNYGYTF. CDR3 in DNA: TGCAGCGTTAGGGATCAGGGAAACTATGGCTACACCTTC. The complete variable domain, with remaining parts taken from reference TRBV29-1 and TRBJ1-2, reads SAVISQKPSRDICQRGTSLTIQCQVDSQVTMMFWYRQQPGQSLTLIATANQGSEATYESGFVIDKFPISRPNLTFSTLTVSNMSPEDSSIYLCSVRDQGNYGYTFGSGTRLTVV.

V is TRBV7-6 and J is TRBJ2-7, with a tentative D call TRBD2 (5 bases). CDR1 is SGHVS and CDR2 is FNYEAQ in the germline V gene. CDR3 length equals 16 residues. The V end lost 3 bases, the J end lost 5 bases, and 20 bases lay between the germline ends. The CDR3 DNA follows: TGTGCCAGCAGCTTGTTTAGGAGCGCGGGCCAGAACGAGCAGTACTTC. Translated: CASSLFRSAGQNEQYF. Using reference TRBV7-6 and TRBJ2-7 for the parts outside the CDR3, the full variable domain is GAGVSQSPRYKVTKRGQDVALRCDPISGHVSLYWYRQALGQGPEFLTYFNYEAQQDKSGLPNDRFSAERPEGSISTLTIQRTEQRDSAMYRCASSLFRSAGQNEQYFGPGTRLTVT.

The chain carries TRBV4-1 and TRBJ1-1; D may be TRBD1 (5 bases). Trimming pared 5 bases from V and 11 bases from J, leaving 18 bases between. The V gene's germline CDR1 is MGHRA and CDR2 YSYEKL. CDR3 length: 13 amino acids. As DNA, the CDR3 is TGCGCCAGCAGCAAATCGTGGGGACGTAGGGCTTTCTTT. It encodes CASSKSWGRRAFF.

J is TRBJ1-4 and V is TRBV7-2; TRBD1 aligns across 7 bases. The CDR3 length is 16 residues. J gave up 0 bases and V 5 bases, and 6 bases lay outside the gene matches. Germline loops: CDR1 SGHTA, CDR2 FQGNSA. The CDR3 coding sequence is TGTGCCAGCAGCGCACGACAGGGACCAACTAATGAAAAACTGTTTTTT. Translated, it gives CASSARQGPTNEKLFF.

This chain uses TRBV15 with TRBJ2-4; D possibly uses TRBD1 or TRBD2 (5 bases each). The CDR3 consists of 21 residues. Germline V gene sequence: CDR1 LNHNV, CDR2 YYDKDF (reference sequence). Trimming stripped 0 bases from V and 1 base from J, with 25 bases between. In DNA form, the CDR3 reads TGTGCCACCAGCAGAGATCTCCAGACGGCCTGGGGGTCTATGGCCAAAAACATTCAGTACTTC. Its translation: CATSRDLQTAWGSMAKNIQYF.

This CDR3 reads CASSQNRQTWGETQYF. CDR3 DNA sequence: TGCGCCAGCAGCCAAAATCGACAGACATGGGGGGAGACCCAGTACTTC. This sequence joins TRBV4-1 and TRBJ2-5; D possibly matches TRBD1 or TRBD2 (5 bases each). Germline CDR1 is MGHRA and CDR2 is YSYEKL. The CDR3 is 16 amino acids. V lost 2 bases and J 5 bases, leaving 18 bases between the germline ends.

The gene calls are TRBV4-2 and TRBJ2-1, with 8 positions matching TRBD2. The CDR3 length is 16 residues. V was pared by 1 base and J by 7 bases, with 9 bases of the junction left unmatched. Per the germline V gene, CDR1 is LGHNA and CDR2 is YNFKEQ. The CDR3 loop is CASSQGRTSIGNEQFF. The CDR3 DNA is TGTGCCAGCAGCCAAGGAAGGACTAGCATCGGGAATGAGCAGTTCTTC.

This chain connects TRBV7-2 to TRBJ1-1; D uncertain. The CDR3 contains 17 residues. V was pared by 2 bases and J by 2 bases, with 18 bases between. Per the germline V gene, CDR1 is SGHTA and CDR2 is FQGNSA. The CDR3 nucleotides read TGTGCCAGCAGCTTAACGGGGAGCCCTAATTTAAACACTGAAGCTTTCTTT. This translates into CASSLTGSPNLNTEAFF.